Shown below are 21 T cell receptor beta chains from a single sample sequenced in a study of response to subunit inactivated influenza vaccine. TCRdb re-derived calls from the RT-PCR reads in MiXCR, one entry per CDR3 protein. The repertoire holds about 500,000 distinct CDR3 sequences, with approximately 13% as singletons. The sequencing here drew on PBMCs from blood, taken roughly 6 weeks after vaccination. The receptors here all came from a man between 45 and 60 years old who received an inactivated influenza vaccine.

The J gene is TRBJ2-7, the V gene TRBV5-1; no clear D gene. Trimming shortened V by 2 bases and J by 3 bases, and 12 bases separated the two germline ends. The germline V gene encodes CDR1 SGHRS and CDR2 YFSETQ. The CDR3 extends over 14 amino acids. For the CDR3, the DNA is TGCGCCAGCAGCTTTGACGGTGATGGCTACGAGCAGTACTTC. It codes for CASSFDGDGYEQYF.

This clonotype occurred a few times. CDR3 bases: TGTGCCAGCAGCTTACAGGCTGCATCCTATAATTCACCCCTCCACTTT. Amino acid sequence: CASSLQAASYNSPLHF. J is TRBJ1-6 and V is TRBV7-2; D is unresolved. V gave up 2 bases and J gave up 1 base, with 9 bases separating them. CDR1 SGHTA and CDR2 FQGNSA come from the germline V gene. There are 16 residues in the CDR3.

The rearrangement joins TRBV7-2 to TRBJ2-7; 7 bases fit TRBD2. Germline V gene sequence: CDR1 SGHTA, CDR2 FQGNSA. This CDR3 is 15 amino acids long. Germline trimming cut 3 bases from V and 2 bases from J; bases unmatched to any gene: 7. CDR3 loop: CASSFGGGRPYEQYF. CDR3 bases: TGTGCCAGCAGCTTTGGCGGGGGACGCCCCTACGAGCAGTACTTC.

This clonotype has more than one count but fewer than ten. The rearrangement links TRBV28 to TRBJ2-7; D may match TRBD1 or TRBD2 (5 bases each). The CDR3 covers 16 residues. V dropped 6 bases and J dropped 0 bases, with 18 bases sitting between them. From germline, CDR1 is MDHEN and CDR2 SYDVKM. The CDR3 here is CASSPLLGTSSYEQYF. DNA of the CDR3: TGTGCCAGCAGCCCCCTCCTGGGGACGAGCTCCTACGAGCAGTACTTC.

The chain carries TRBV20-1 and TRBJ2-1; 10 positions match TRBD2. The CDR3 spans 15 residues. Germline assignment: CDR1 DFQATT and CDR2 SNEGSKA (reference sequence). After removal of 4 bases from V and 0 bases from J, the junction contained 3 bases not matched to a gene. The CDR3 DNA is TGCAGTGCTATCGGACTAGCGGTCTCCTACAATGAGCAGTTCTTC. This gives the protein CSAIGLAVSYNEQFF.

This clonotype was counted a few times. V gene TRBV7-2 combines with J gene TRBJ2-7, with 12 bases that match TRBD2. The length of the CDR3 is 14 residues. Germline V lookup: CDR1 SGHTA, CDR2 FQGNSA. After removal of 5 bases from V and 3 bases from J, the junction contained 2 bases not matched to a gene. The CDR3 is CASSAGLAGYEQYF. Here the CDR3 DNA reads TGTGCCAGCAGCGCGGGACTAGCGGGCTACGAGCAGTACTTC.

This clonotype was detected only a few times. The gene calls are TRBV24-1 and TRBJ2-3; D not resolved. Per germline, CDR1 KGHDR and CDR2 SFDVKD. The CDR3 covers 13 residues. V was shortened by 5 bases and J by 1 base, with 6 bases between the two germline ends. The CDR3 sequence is CATSGQGTDTQYF. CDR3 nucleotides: TGTGCCACCAGTGGTCAGGGCACAGATACGCAGTATTTT.

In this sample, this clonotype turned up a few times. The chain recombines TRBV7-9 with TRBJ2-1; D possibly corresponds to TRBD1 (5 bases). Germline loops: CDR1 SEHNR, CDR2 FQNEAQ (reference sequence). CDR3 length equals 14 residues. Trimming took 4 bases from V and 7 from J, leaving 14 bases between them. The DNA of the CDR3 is TGTGCCAGCAGCTGGACAACGACCCGAAATGAGCAGTTCTTC. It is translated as CASSWTTTRNEQFF.

The CDR3 sequence: CASSWYSGSSYEQYF. The CDR3 DNA reads as TGTGCCAGCAGCTGGTATAGCGGGAGCTCCTACGAGCAGTACTTC. V is TRBV7-2 and J is TRBJ2-7; 9 bases agree with TRBD2. The CDR3 consists of 15 residues. V lost 4 bases to trimming and J lost 0 bases; unmatched junction nucleotides: 4. Germline V gene lookup returns CDR1 SGHTA and CDR2 FQGNSA.

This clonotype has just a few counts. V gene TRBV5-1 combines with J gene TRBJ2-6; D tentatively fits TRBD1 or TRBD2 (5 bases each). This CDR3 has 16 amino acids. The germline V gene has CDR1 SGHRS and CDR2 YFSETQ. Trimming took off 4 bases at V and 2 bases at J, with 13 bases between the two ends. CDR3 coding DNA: TGCGCCAGCAGCCCGGACGGGGCCACTGGGGCCAACGTCCTGACTTTC. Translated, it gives CASSPDGATGANVLTF.

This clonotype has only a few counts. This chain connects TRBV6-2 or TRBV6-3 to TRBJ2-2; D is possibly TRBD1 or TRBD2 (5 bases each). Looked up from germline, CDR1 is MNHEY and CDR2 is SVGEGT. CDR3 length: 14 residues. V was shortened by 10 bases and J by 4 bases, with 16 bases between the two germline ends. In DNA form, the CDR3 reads TGTGCCACCAAGAAGGGGACCACCACCGGGGAGCTGTTTTTT. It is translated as CATKKGTTTGELFF.

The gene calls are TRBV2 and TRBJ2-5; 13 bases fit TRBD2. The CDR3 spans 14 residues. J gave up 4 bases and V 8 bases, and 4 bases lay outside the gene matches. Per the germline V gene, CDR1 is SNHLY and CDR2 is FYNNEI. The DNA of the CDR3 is TGTGCCAGCGGGGGACTAGCGGGAACAGAGACCCAGTACTTC. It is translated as CASGGLAGTETQYF.

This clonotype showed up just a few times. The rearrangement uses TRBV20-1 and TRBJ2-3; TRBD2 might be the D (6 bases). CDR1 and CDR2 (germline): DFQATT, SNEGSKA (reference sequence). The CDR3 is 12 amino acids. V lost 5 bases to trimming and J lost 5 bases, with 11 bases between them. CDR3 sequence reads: CSAQVGGDTQYF. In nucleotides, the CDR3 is TGCAGTGCTCAGGTCGGGGGAGATACGCAGTATTTT.

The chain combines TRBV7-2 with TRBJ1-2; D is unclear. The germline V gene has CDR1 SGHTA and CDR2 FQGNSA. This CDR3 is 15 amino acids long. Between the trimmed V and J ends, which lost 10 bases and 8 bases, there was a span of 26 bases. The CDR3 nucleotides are TGTGCCACTCCACCCCGGGCCCCCCGAGTGTGGGGCTACACCTTC. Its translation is CATPPRAPRVWGYTF.

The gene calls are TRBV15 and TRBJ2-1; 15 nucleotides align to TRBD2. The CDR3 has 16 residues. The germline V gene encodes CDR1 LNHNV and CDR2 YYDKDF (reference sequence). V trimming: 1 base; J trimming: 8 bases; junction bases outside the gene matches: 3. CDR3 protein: CATSRAGLAGGDEQFF. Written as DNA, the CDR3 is TGTGCCACCAGCAGAGCGGGACTAGCGGGGGGCGATGAGCAGTTCTTC.

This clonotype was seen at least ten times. CDR3 residues: CSAYLQGSMNTEAFF. The CDR3 coding sequence is TGCAGTGCTTATCTTCAGGGGTCCATGAACACTGAAGCTTTCTTT. The V gene is TRBV20-1, the J gene TRBJ1-1, with D possibly TRBD1 on 6 matching bases. This CDR3 is built from 15 residues. Trimming shortened V by 5 bases and J by 0 bases, and 16 bases separated the two germline ends. Germline values: CDR1 DFQATT, CDR2 SNEGSKA (reference sequence).

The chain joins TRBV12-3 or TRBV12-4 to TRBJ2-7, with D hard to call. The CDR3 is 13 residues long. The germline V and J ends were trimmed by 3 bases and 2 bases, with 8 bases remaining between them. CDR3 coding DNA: TGTGCCAGCAGTTTGAGTGCCCCCTACGAGCAGTACTTC. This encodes CASSLSAPYEQYF.

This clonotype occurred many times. The CDR3 region is CASSLGGHEQYF. CDR3 sequence (DNA): TGTGCCAGCAGTTTAGGAGGCCACGAGCAGTACTTC. The rearrangement uses TRBV12-3 or TRBV12-4 and TRBJ2-7; D gene uncertain. Trimming cost V 1 base and J 5 bases, with 6 bases left between them. The CDR3 is 12 amino acids.

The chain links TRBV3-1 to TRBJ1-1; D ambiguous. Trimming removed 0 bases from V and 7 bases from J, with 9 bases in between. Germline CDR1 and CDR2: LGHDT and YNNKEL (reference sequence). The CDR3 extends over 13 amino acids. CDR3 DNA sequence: TGTGCCAGCAGCCAAGAGGTCAGCGTTGAAGCTTTCTTT. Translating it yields CASSQEVSVEAFF.

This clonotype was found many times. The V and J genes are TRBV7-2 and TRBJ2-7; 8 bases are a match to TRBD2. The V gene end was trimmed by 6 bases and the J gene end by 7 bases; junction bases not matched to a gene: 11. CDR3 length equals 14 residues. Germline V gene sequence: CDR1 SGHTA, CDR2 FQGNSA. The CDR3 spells CASSLLAGGYEQYF. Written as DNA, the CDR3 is TGTGCCAGCAGTTTGCTGGCGGGGGGTTATGAGCAGTACTTC.

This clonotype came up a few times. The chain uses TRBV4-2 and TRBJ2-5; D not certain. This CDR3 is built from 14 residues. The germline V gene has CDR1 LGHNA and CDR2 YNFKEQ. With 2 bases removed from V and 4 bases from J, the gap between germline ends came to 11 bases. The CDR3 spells CASSQPQSPETQYF. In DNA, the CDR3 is TGTGCCAGCAGCCAACCCCAGTCCCCAGAGACCCAGTACTTC.